This T cell receptor (beta chain) came from a study of blood T cell repertoires in COVID-19. Whole-study context: Samples taken during acute and convalescent COVID-19 were collected in the United States, Italy and Spain. Sources were T cells, B-cell-depleted T cells, or PBMCs; the material itself was cDNA or gDNA.

V was clipped by 5 bases and J by 2 bases, with 12 bases between them. In germline, CDR1 is MNHEY, CDR2 SMNVEV (reference sequence). CDR3 length: 14 residues. Per the authors' pipeline: Scientists estimated how many nucleated cells there were by amplifying reference gene primers. This table comes from immunoSEQ multiplex PCR, and its TCRdb copy is limited to in-frame clones, with some not included. The V and J calls and clone size come from that table; D and trimming were worked out from the DNA. The data contain 270,000 or so clones, 82% of them singletons. This clone was seen once. Sequenced sample: peripheral blood. The chain carries TRBV27 and TRBJ1-2; D might be TRBD1 (6 bases). The TCR comes from a woman aged 18-35 years with acute or convalescent COVID-19. The CDR3 is CASSPQGLNYGYTF. CDR3 coding DNA: TGTGCCAGCAGTCCACAGGGTTTAAACTATGGCTACACCTTC.